The 28 T cell receptor beta chains in this list originate from one sample, sequenced in a study of sequential checkpoint blockade in melanoma. The treatment is: randomized to nivolumab then ipilimumab (arm A) or the reverse (arm B). This table comes from immunoSEQ multiplex PCR, and its TCRdb copy is limited to in-frame clones, with some not included. This table holds 17,000 or so clones, approximately 70% found once. This specimen consisted of CD8+ T cells sorted from blood (inferred from file names), obtained from a patient given nivolumab and ipilimumab in sequence. Receptors were obtained from a human donor with melanoma.

The CDR3: CASSGESGDRSYEQYF. CDR3 DNA: TGTGCCAGCAGCGGAGAATCGGGGGACAGATCCTACGAGCAGTACTTC. The rearrangement joins TRBV7-9 to TRBJ2-7, with D possibly matching TRBD1 (7 bases). From germline, CDR1 is SEHNR and CDR2 FQNEAQ (reference sequence). V was cut by 5 bases and J by 1 base, with 18 bases left in between. This CDR3 spans 16 amino acids. The variable domain in full, with the rest retrieved from reference TRBV7-9 and TRBJ2-7, is DTGVSQNPRHKITKRGQNVTFRCDPISEHNRLYWYRQTLGQGPEFLTYFQNEAQLEKSRLLSDRFSAERPKGSFSTLEIQRTEQGDSAMYLCASSGESGDRSYEQYFGPGTRLTVT.

This chain uses TRBV27 with TRBJ2-7, with a tentative D call TRBD1 (6 bases). V lost 3 bases to trimming and J lost 6 bases, with 9 bases between them. Germline V lookup: CDR1 MNHEY, CDR2 SMNVEV (reference sequence). This CDR3 is 12 amino acids long. This CDR3 reads CASSFIRGEQYF. CDR3 sequence (DNA): TGTGCCAGCAGTTTCATCAGGGGCGAGCAGTACTTC.

The J gene is TRBJ1-1, the V gene TRBV13; D uncertain. Looked up from germline, CDR1 is PRHDT and CDR2 is FYEKMQ (reference sequence). Trimming pared 0 bases from V and 6 bases from J, leaving 11 bases between. The CDR3 length is 14 residues. CDR3 sequence (DNA): TGTGCCAGCAGCTTAGGCAGCAGGATGGCTGAAGCTTTCTTT. Translation: CASSLGSRMAEAFF.

The V and J genes are TRBV28 and TRBJ1-6, with a possible D match to TRBD1 (6 bases). This CDR3 has 12 amino acids. V was cut by 5 bases and J by 10 bases, with 9 bases left in between. Germline CDR1 is MDHEN and CDR2 is SYDVKM. The CDR3 nucleotides read TGTGCCAGCAGTATGGGGGCCTCACCCCTCCACTTT. It specifies CASSMGASPLHF. The whole variable domain, remainder taken from reference TRBV28 and TRBJ1-6, is DVKVTQSSRYLVKRTGEKVFLECVQDMDHENMFWYRQDPGLGLRLIYFSYDVKMKEKGDIPEGYSVSREKKERFSLILESASTNQTSMYLCASSMGASPLHFGNGTRLTVT.

The chain joins TRBV5-8 to TRBJ1-1; 9 bases are a match to TRBD1. Unmatched junction bases numbered 6, after V lost 0 bases and J lost 3 bases. CDR3 size: 16 residues. Per the germline V gene, CDR1 is SGHTS and CDR2 is YDEGEE. The CDR3 reads CASSLEYRTGDTEAFF. Here the CDR3 DNA reads TGTGCCAGCAGCTTGGAATATCGGACAGGGGACACTGAAGCTTTCTTT.

V and J are TRBV5-5 and TRBJ2-7; TRBD1 agrees at 9 bases. J gave up 1 base and V 1 base, and 3 bases lay outside the gene matches. The CDR3 consists of 15 residues. From germline, CDR1 is SGHKS and CDR2 YYEKEE (reference sequence). CDR3 amino acids: CASSLKQGASYEQYF. The CDR3, as DNA: TGTGCCAGCAGCTTGAAACAGGGGGCTTCCTACGAGCAGTACTTC.

The chain recombines TRBV6-1 with TRBJ2-7; 9 bases agree with TRBD2. The V gene end was trimmed by 3 bases and the J gene end by 2 bases; junction bases not matched to a gene: 2. Germline V gene data show CDR1 as MNHNS and CDR2 as SASEGT. This CDR3 region has 14 residues. In nucleotides, the CDR3 is TGTGCCAGCAGTGAGCCTAGCGGGGCCTACGAGCAGTACTTC. Residues: CASSEPSGAYEQYF.

The chain links TRBV27 to TRBJ2-3; 9 bases agree with TRBD1. This CDR3 has 16 amino acids. The V segment lost 1 base and the J segment 1 base; nucleotides outside the gene matches: 3. CDR1 MNHEY and CDR2 SMNVEV come from the germline V gene (reference sequence). The DNA for the CDR3 is TGTGCCAGCAGTTTATTGCGGACAGGGGGCACAGATACGCAGTATTTT. The encoded protein is CASSLLRTGGTDTQYF.

This clone was observed a single time. V and J are TRBV29-1 and TRBJ2-7; D call uncertain. Trimming left V 6 bases short and J 0 bases short, with 12 bases between. This CDR3 has 13 residues. Per the germline V gene, CDR1 is SQVTM and CDR2 is ANQGSEA. The CDR3 sequence is CSVRHAASYEQYF. The DNA of the CDR3 is TGCAGCGTCCGACACGCCGCCTCCTACGAGCAGTACTTC.

This chain connects TRBV10-3 to TRBJ1-1; TRBD1 is a possible D gene (5 bases). Trimming shortened V by 3 bases and J by 1 base, and 9 bases separated the two germline ends. Per germline, CDR1 ENHRY and CDR2 SYGVKD. CDR3 length: 14 residues. CDR3 sequence: CAISERGENTEAFF. The CDR3 DNA is TGTGCCATCAGTGAACGGGGGGAGAACACTGAAGCTTTCTTT.

This clone was detected once. The chain carries TRBV27 and TRBJ2-2; perhaps TRBD1 as D (5 bases). The CDR3 totals 11 residues. Trimming removed 9 bases at V and 11 bases at J, with 13 bases between. Germline lookup yields CDR1 MNHEY and CDR2 SMNVEV (reference sequence). In DNA form, the CDR3 reads TGTGCCAGTCGCTTGGGGCGTGAGCTGTTTTTT. Residues: CASRLGRELFF.

The table lists this clone with a few counts. The rearrangement uses TRBV10-1 and TRBJ2-2, with 7 nucleotides matching TRBD2. The CDR3 extends over 13 amino acids. Germline V gene data show CDR1 as WNHNN and CDR2 as SYGVQD (reference sequence). V lost 8 bases to trimming and J lost 8 bases; unmatched junction nucleotides: 8. CDR3 residues: CASRAREKGELFF. The CDR3 region has the DNA TGCGCCAGCCGTGCGCGGGAGAAAGGGGAGCTGTTTTTT.

This clone was found once. The chain uses TRBV29-1 and TRBJ2-3; D not resolved. CDR3 length: 15 amino acids. Germline-derived CDR1 and CDR2 are SQVTM and ANQGSEA. The V gene lost 4 bases and the J gene lost 0 bases, with 14 bases spanning the gap. The CDR3 here is CSVVWASSSTDTQYF. CDR3 sequence (DNA): TGCAGCGTTGTGTGGGCGTCCTCTAGCACAGATACGCAGTATTTT.

J is TRBJ2-2 and V is TRBV6-6; the D gene is possibly TRBD2 (5 bases). Between the trimmed V and J ends, which lost 0 bases and 7 bases, there was a span of 15 bases. Germline CDR1 and CDR2: MNHNY and SVGAGI (reference sequence). This CDR3 has 16 residues. CDR3 DNA sequence: TGTGCCAGCAGTTACTCGAGTTCGGGGAAAGACGGGGAGCTGTTTTTT. Translating gives CASSYSSSGKDGELFF.

The chain has TRBV10-1 and TRBJ2-7; 11 nucleotides agree with TRBD2. The CDR3 runs 15 residues. The trim removed 2 bases at V and 1 base at J, leaving 1 base unmatched. Germline CDR1 reads WNHNN; CDR2 reads SYGVQD (reference sequence). CDR3 amino acids: CASSETSGSSYEQYF. Written as DNA, the CDR3 is TGCGCCAGCAGTGAGACTAGCGGGAGTTCCTACGAGCAGTACTTC.

This chain links TRBV2 with TRBJ2-7, with 8 bases lining up with TRBD2. The germline gives CDR1 SNHLY, CDR2 FYNNEI. V was clipped by 2 bases and J by 5 bases; unmatched bases: 8. CDR3 size: 15 residues. The DNA of the CDR3 is TGTGCCAGCAGTGAACCGGGGGGGGAGAGCAACGAGCAGTACTTC. This encodes CASSEPGGESNEQYF.

The chain combines TRBV7-8 with TRBJ1-1; 9 bases line up with TRBD1. The CDR3 covers 16 residues. With V trimmed by 0 bases and J by 4 bases, 6 bases remained unmatched. Germline V gene data show CDR1 as SGHVS and CDR2 as FQNEAQ. DNA of the CDR3: TGTGCCAGCAGCTTAGCGCACGGGACAGGGAGCACTGAAGCTTTCTTT. Translated: CASSLAHGTGSTEAFF. Variable domain in full (rest from reference TRBV7-8 and TRBJ1-1): GAGVSQSPRYKVAKRGQDVALRCDPISGHVSLFWYQQALGQGPEFLTYFQNEAQLDKSGLPSDRFFAERPEGSVSTLKIQRTQQEDSAVYLCASSLAHGTGSTEAFFGQGTRLTVV.

This clone has a handful of counts. This sequence joins TRBV4-2 and TRBJ2-5; 7 nucleotides line up with TRBD1. Germline assignment: CDR1 LGHNA and CDR2 YNFKEQ. This CDR3 comprises 15 residues. With V trimmed by 4 bases and J by 2 bases, 7 bases remained unmatched. The CDR3 DNA reads TGTGCCAGCAGCCCCACTTGGGACAGTCAAGAGACCCAGTACTTC. It specifies CASSPTWDSQETQYF.

CDR3: CASSQVRPPDTQYF. The CDR3 region has the DNA TGCGCCAGCAGCCAAGTCAGGCCCCCAGATACGCAGTATTTT. The chain links TRBV4-3 to TRBJ2-3; D not resolved. Trimming removed 1 base from V and 4 bases from J, with 9 bases in between. CDR1 LGHNA and CDR2 YSLEER come from the germline V gene. The CDR3 loop spans 14 amino acids.

The chain couples TRBV11-1 to TRBJ2-1, with D possibly matching TRBD2 (5 bases). Germline V gene sequence: CDR1 SGHAT, CDR2 FQDESV (reference sequence). The CDR3 sequence is 12 residues long. The V end lost 5 bases, the J end lost 8 bases, and 10 bases lay between the germline ends. In nucleotides, the CDR3 is TGTGCCAGCAGCCCTCGGACTTATGAGCAGTTCTTC. Protein sequence: CASSPRTYEQFF.

The chain joins TRBV9 to TRBJ1-2, with 8 bases aligning to TRBD1. V was clipped by 0 bases and J by 6 bases; unmatched bases: 7. The CDR3 extends over 15 amino acids. Germline V CDR1 and CDR2: SGDLS, YYNGEE. CDR3 in DNA: TGTGCCAGCAGCGTAGGACAGGGGTTCGCGGATGGCTACACCTTC. Translated: CASSVGQGFADGYTF.

This chain connects TRBV6-5 to TRBJ1-1, with 7 bases identical to TRBD1. The CDR3 spans 16 residues. CDR1 and CDR2 (germline): MNHEY, SVGAGI. J lost 6 bases, V lost 4 bases, and 14 bases had no gene match. The CDR3 DNA reads as TGTGCCAGCAGTTTACGGACAGGTGTTCTGGAGGCTGAAGCTTTCTTT. The encoded protein is CASSLRTGVLEAEAFF.

The V gene is TRBV6-5, the J gene TRBJ1-2; TRBD1 is a possible D gene (6 bases). Trimming left V 0 bases short and J 4 bases short, with 12 bases between. The germline CDR1 and CDR2 sequences are MNHEY and SVGAGI. The CDR3 loop spans 15 amino acids. CDR3 in amino acids: CASSYSTTGVYGYTF. CDR3 nucleotides: TGTGCCAGCAGTTACTCGACGACAGGCGTCTATGGCTACACCTTC.

The chain carries TRBV5-1 and TRBJ2-2, with D hard to call. The CDR3 covers 11 residues. V was cut by 2 bases and J by 9 bases, with 5 bases left in between. CDR1 and CDR2 (germline): SGHRS, YFSETQ. This chain's CDR3 is CASSFSRELFF. In DNA form, the CDR3 reads TGCGCCAGCAGCTTCTCCCGGGAGCTGTTTTTT. Using reference TRBV5-1 and TRBJ2-2 for the parts outside the CDR3, the full variable domain is KAGVTQTPRYLIKTRGQQVTLSCSPISGHRSVSWYQQTPGQGLQFLFEYFSETQRNKGNFPGRFSGRQFSNSRSEMNVSTLELGDSALYLCASSFSRELFFGEGSRLTVL.

This chain connects TRBV27 to TRBJ2-5; D gene uncertain. The CDR3 extends over 13 amino acids. Germline V lookup: CDR1 MNHEY, CDR2 SMNVEV (reference sequence). V was cut by 5 bases and J by 5 bases, with 12 bases left in between. CDR3 in DNA: TGTGCCAGCAGTAGATCAGGTTTCGAGACCCAGTACTTC. It translates to CASSRSGFETQYF.

The rearrangement uses TRBV7-2 and TRBJ2-7; 8 positions agree with TRBD2. The CDR3 has 16 residues. Germline V gene data show CDR1 as SGHTA and CDR2 as FQGNSA. V dropped 0 bases and J dropped 3; count of bases not matched to a gene: 7. The CDR3 DNA is TGTGCCAGCAGCTTAGCGACGACTAGCGCTAGCTACGAGCAGTACTTC. This codes for CASSLATTSASYEQYF.

This clone is a singleton in its sample. The chain joins TRBV5-4 to TRBJ2-7, with D possibly being TRBD1 (8 bases). Trimming took off 4 bases at V and 0 bases at J, with 20 bases between the two ends. The germline gives CDR1 SGHNT, CDR2 YYREEE (reference sequence). This CDR3 is built from 17 residues. CDR3 in amino acids: CASSAGGTGYYSYEQYF. CDR3 coding DNA: TGTGCCAGCAGCGCCGGGGGGACAGGTTATTACTCCTACGAGCAGTACTTC. The full variable domain, its missing parts supplied by reference TRBV5-4 and TRBJ2-7, is ETGVTQSPTHLIKTRGQQVTLRCSSQSGHNTVSWYQQALGQGPQFIFQYYREEENGRGNFPPRFSGLQFPNYSSELNVNALELDDSALYLCASSAGGTGYYSYEQYFGPGTRLTVT.

V is TRBV9 and J is TRBJ1-2; possibly TRBD1 for D (6 bases). In germline, CDR1 is SGDLS, CDR2 YYNGEE. V dropped 2 bases and J dropped 3 bases, with 17 bases sitting between them. This CDR3 region has 16 residues. The chain's CDR3 is CASSVPQTGPYYGYTF. In DNA form, the CDR3 reads TGTGCCAGCAGCGTCCCCCAGACAGGCCCCTACTATGGCTACACCTTC.